This T cell receptor beta chain was captured in a study of T cell repertoires in cytomegalovirus infection. Overall study: The study used recently identified HLA-C-restricted and well-studied HLA-B-restricted CMV epitopes. Evidence of both CMV infection and a matching HLA type came from public TCR beta signatures. Broader study findings: Clonotype analysis showed dominance of the ex vivo response by HLA-C-restricted CMV-specific TCR beta clonotypes.

The V gene end was trimmed by 2 bases and the J gene end by 5 bases; junction bases not matched to a gene: 13. The V gene's germline CDR1 is LGHNA and CDR2 YSLEER. The CDR3 covers 17 residues. One entry per CDR3 protein, called by TCRdb with MiXCR from the reads. The table includes 110,000 or so distinct CDR3 sequences, around 30% detected once. This clonotype has more than one count but fewer than ten. The target antigen is unknown. The sequence was collected from a human donor in good health (CMV status not recorded). Some clones in this sample may be carry-over from other donors' samples. V is TRBV4-3 and J is TRBJ2-7, with TRBD1 matching over 9 bases. The source was CD8+ T cells from cultured PBMCs, collected from culture after CMV antigen stimulation. CDR3: CASSQTSSPGDRDEQYF. Here the CDR3 DNA reads TGCGCCAGCAGCCAAACCTCTTCCCCGGGGGACAGGGACGAGCAGTACTTC.